The rows below give T cell receptor beta chains drawn from one sample of a study of cytomegalovirus exposure and HLA in healthy donors. Here immunoSEQ multiplex PCR was the method, and the copy in TCRdb shows in-frame clones only, minus some. This table holds some 160,000 clones, 70% to 90% found once. The specimen sequenced was PBMCs. These receptors all stem from a man aged 18 to 30 in good health and CMV-seronegative. Both conserved end residues are part of each CDR3. Each record gives: V gene, J gene, CDR3 protein.

V: TRBV4-1
J: TRBJ2-7
CDR3: CASSQEGAGPPTYEQYF

V: TRBV5-4
J: TRBJ1-6
CDR3: CASRRGQISPLHF

V: TRBV4-3
J: TRBJ2-7
CDR3: CASSLGLVVNEQYF

V: TRBV6-5
J: TRBJ2-3
CDR3: CASSSSGVSTDTQYF

V: TRBV9
J: TRBJ2-3
CDR3: CASSFGTGVTDTQYF

V: TRBV13
J: TRBJ2-3
CDR3: CASSTLARVDTQYF

V: TRBV28
J: TRBJ1-5
CDR3: CASSSQAGAGQPQHF

V: TRBV28
J: TRBJ1-5
CDR3: CASSGTGEGYQPQHF

V: TRBV5-1
J: TRBJ1-2
CDR3: CASSFTGGYDYGYTF

V: TRBV19
J: TRBJ2-3
CDR3: CASSHGLSTDTQYF

V: TRBV6-5
J: TRBJ1-2
CDR3: CASSYQGAQGYTF

V: TRBV28
J: TRBJ1-1
CDR3: CASSPRVGGYTEAFF

V: TRBV28
J: TRBJ1-2
CDR3: CAAAGGGLDGYTF

V: TRBV5-1
J: TRBJ2-1
CDR3: CASSPQGRGATKQFF

V: TRBV6-5
J: TRBJ2-7
CDR3: CASSYSSGSYEQYF

V: TRBV11-2
J: TRBJ2-1
CDR3: CASSQTYPAVF

V: TRBV11-2
J: TRBJ1-3
CDR3: CASSFGNTIYF

V: TRBV28
J: TRBJ1-2
CDR3: CASSLSRGLGGYGYTF

V: TRBV7-2
J: TRBJ2-2
CDR3: CASSLAVAGELFF

V: TRBV18
J: TRBJ1-2
CDR3: CASSPSGSDYGYTF

V: TRBV5-1
J: TRBJ1-1
CDR3: CASSLDRGNTEAFF

V: TRBV6-5
J: TRBJ2-1
CDR3: CASRSDQASYNEQFF

V: TRBV5-1
J: TRBJ1-1
CDR3: CASSLPLGGTEAFF

V: TRBV9
J: TRBJ2-1
CDR3: CASSASGLENEQFF

V: TRBV28
J: TRBJ1-2
CDR3: CASRIQSGFGYGYTF

V: TRBV7-2
J: TRBJ2-5
CDR3: CASSISGRAQETQYF

V: TRBV5-1
J: TRBJ1-4
CDR3: CASSLESRGSEKLFF

V: TRBV7-2
J: TRBJ1-2
CDR3: CASSSYAGNYGYTF

V: TRBV27
J: TRBJ2-3
CDR3: CASSLSVVFADTQYF

V: TRBV9
J: TRBJ2-7
CDR3: CASSSLAGVGRKYF

V: TRBV10-2
J: TRBJ2-1
CDR3: CASTLAGGNNEQFF

V: TRBV7-2
J: TRBJ2-2
CDR3: CASSQAGGSGELFF

V: TRBV28
J: TRBJ2-1
CDR3: CASSWDRSRMNEQFF

V: TRBV4-2
J: TRBJ2-7
CDR3: CASSLGLDNYEQYF

V: TRBV28
J: TRBJ2-7
CDR3: CASSLRLTRPYEQYF

V: TRBV11-2
J: TRBJ2-7
CDR3: CASRDFTYEQYF

V: TRBV4-3
J: TRBJ2-7
CDR3: CASSHQREDLYEQYF

V: TRBV6-5
J: TRBJ1-1
CDR3: CASSPRDRGNTEAFF

V: TRBV5-6
J: TRBJ1-1
CDR3: CASSSVWSEAFF

V: TRBV5-8
J: TRBJ2-5
CDR3: CASSPERGLSMETQYF

V: TRBV29-1
J: TRBJ2-5
CDR3: CSVVWIGGQETQYF